Each of the 31 T cell receptor beta chains below was sequenced from the same sample in a study of T cells in narcolepsy. Profiling relied on immunoSEQ multiplex PCR, and the TCRdb table lists in-frame clones only, not all of them. The table lists approximately 40,000 clones, about 91% of them singletons. The sample taken for sequencing was CD45RA- memory CD4+ T cells from PBMCs. Source of these receptors: a human donor with narcolepsy.

The gene calls are TRBV7-2 and TRBJ1-1, with D uncertain. Germline V gives CDR1 SGHTA, CDR2 FQGNSA. Trimming shortened V by 3 bases and J by 1 base, and 3 bases separated the two germline ends. CDR3 length equals 12 residues. The CDR3 region has the DNA TGTGCCAGCAGCTTTGGGAACACTGAAGCTTTCTTT. As protein: CASSFGNTEAFF.

The V and J genes are TRBV5-1 and TRBJ1-6, with D possibly TRBD1 on 6 matching bases. This CDR3 has 14 residues. Germline V gene data show CDR1 as SGHRS and CDR2 as YFSETQ. V shed 3 bases and J shed 7 bases, with 11 bases lying between them. CDR3 sequence: CASSYRTANSPLHF. The CDR3 DNA follows: TGCGCCAGCAGCTACAGGACAGCGAATTCACCCCTCCACTTT.

The V gene is TRBV19, the J gene TRBJ1-4, with a tentative D call TRBD1 (5 bases). Trimming cost V 4 bases and J 8 bases, with 14 bases left between them. The germline V gene has CDR1 LNHDA and CDR2 SQIVND (reference sequence). This CDR3 contains 14 residues. CDR3 region: CASSKKVRGEKLFF. The CDR3 DNA follows: TGTGCCAGTAGTAAAAAGGTTCGGGGGGAAAAACTGTTTTTT.

The genes are TRBV4-1 and TRBJ1-4, with a tentative D call TRBD1 (5 bases). Germline lookup yields CDR1 MGHRA and CDR2 YSYEKL. V was pared by 1 base and J by 11 bases, with 11 bases between. The CDR3 covers 13 residues. For the CDR3, the DNA is TGCGCCAGCAGCCAAGGGGTTGGGGGGAAACTGTTTTTT. Encoded protein: CASSQGVGGKLFF.

The chain has TRBV5-8 and TRBJ2-3; no firm D call. Germline V gene sequence: CDR1 SGHTS, CDR2 YDEGEE. The CDR3 contains 15 residues. Trimming removed 2 bases from V and 2 bases from J, with 12 bases in between. The CDR3 DNA follows: TGTGCCAGCAGCTTTCGGGCTACCAACACAGATACGCAGTATTTT. It yields the protein CASSFRATNTDTQYF.

DNA of the CDR3: TGTGCCAGCAGTTTATTCAGGGGGCGCGGCACCGGGGAGCTGTTTTTT. It yields the protein CASSLFRGRGTGELFF. V is TRBV28 and J is TRBJ2-2; 8 positions match TRBD1. This CDR3 contains 16 residues. J gave up 4 bases and V 1 base, and 5 bases lay outside the gene matches. Germline-derived CDR1 and CDR2 are MDHEN and SYDVKM.

This rearrangement joins TRBV5-1 to TRBJ2-5, with D perhaps TRBD2 (6 bases). This CDR3 is 14 amino acids long. Germline CDR1 reads SGHRS; CDR2 reads YFSETQ. Trimming removed 7 bases from V and 5 bases from J, with 18 bases in between. As DNA, the CDR3 is TGCGCCAGCCACAACACCGGAGGGTTGGAGACCCAGTACTTC. Protein sequence: CASHNTGGLETQYF.

V and J are TRBV11-2 and TRBJ2-7, with D hard to call. The germline CDR1 and CDR2 sequences are SGHAT and FQNNGV. Trimming took off 1 base at V and 2 bases at J, with 3 bases between the two ends. This CDR3 is 12 amino acids long. DNA for the CDR3: TGTGCCAGCAGCTTAGCTACCTACGAGCAGTACTTC. Translation gives CASSLATYEQYF.

The J gene is TRBJ2-2, the V gene TRBV5-1; the D call may be TRBD1 or TRBD2 (5 bases each). The germline CDR1 and CDR2 sequences are SGHRS and YFSETQ. CDR3 length equals 11 residues. The germline V and J ends were trimmed by 5 bases and 7 bases, with 6 bases remaining between them. As DNA, the CDR3 is TGCGCCAGCAGGGGGGACGGGGAGCTGTTTTTT. Its translation: CASRGDGELFF.

This clone was counted only a few times. This chain links TRBV11-2 with TRBJ2-7, with D possibly being TRBD1 (6 bases). Germline V CDR1 and CDR2: SGHAT, FQNNGV. The CDR3 has 16 amino acids. The V end was cut by 5 bases, the J end by 0 bases, with 17 bases between. The CDR3 spells CASSGVGGLRSYEQYF. The CDR3 coding sequence is TGTGCCAGCAGCGGAGTTGGGGGCCTCCGCTCCTACGAGCAGTACTTC.

The rearrangement joins TRBV1 to TRBJ2-7; no DNA check was done on the table's D call, TRBD2. TRBV1 is recorded as a pseudogene. This CDR3 comprises 13 residues. The CDR3 sequence is CTSSRGLADEQYF. CDR3 in DNA: TGCACCAGCAGCCGGGGACTAGCGGACGAGCAGTACTTC.

The chain is built from TRBV11-3 and TRBJ2-3; D possibly corresponds to TRBD1 (7 bases). V was trimmed by 11 bases and J by 0 bases, leaving 12 bases between them. Germline V gene data show CDR1 as SGHNT and CDR2 as YENEEA. CDR3 size: 13 residues. The CDR3 region is CASEGASTDTQYF. CDR3 nucleotide sequence: TGTGCCTCGGAGGGGGCTAGCACAGATACGCAGTATTTT. The full variable domain, rest sourced from reference TRBV11-3 and TRBJ2-3, is EAGVVQSPRYKIIEKKQPVAFWCNPISGHNTLYWYLQNLGQGPELLIRYENEEAVDDSQLPKDRFSAERLKGVDSTLKIQPAELGDSAVYLCASEGASTDTQYFGPGTRLTVL.

The chain carries TRBV29-1 and TRBJ1-3; D uncertain. Germline loops: CDR1 SQVTM, CDR2 ANQGSEA. The CDR3 has 17 amino acids. V was clipped by 1 base and J by 0 bases, with 16 bases between them. DNA of the CDR3: TGCAGCGTTGAAGGGGGTGCGGGCGGGAGCTCTGGAAACACCATATATTTT. Its translation is CSVEGGAGGSSGNTIYF.

This clone was picked up a small number of times. This chain uses TRBV11-2 with TRBJ2-3; 10 positions agree with TRBD2. This CDR3 is 18 amino acids long. V shed 2 bases, J shed 2 bases, and the junction held 10 bases outside the gene matches. The germline CDR1 and CDR2 sequences are SGHAT and FQNNGV. CDR3 nucleotides: TGTGCCAGCAGCTTACTAGCGGGGGCCGTCCGATTCACAGATACGCAGTATTTT. Translation: CASSLLAGAVRFTDTQYF.

CDR3 sequence (DNA): TGTGCCAGCAGTTTGAAGTTTCAAGAGACCCAGTACTTC. Translation: CASSLKFQETQYF. This rearrangement joins TRBV27 to TRBJ2-5; D not resolved. CDR3 length equals 13 residues. The germline V gene has CDR1 MNHEY and CDR2 SMNVEV (reference sequence). V shed 3 bases and J shed 2 bases, with 7 bases lying between them.

V is TRBV6-1 and J is TRBJ1-5; D not certain. CDR1 MNHNS and CDR2 SASEGT come from the germline V gene. This CDR3 is 11 amino acids long. V was clipped by 9 bases and J by 2 bases, with 5 bases between them. The CDR3 coding sequence is TGTGCCAGTGGAGGCAATCAGCCCCAGCATTTT. Translated, it gives CASGGNQPQHF.

CDR3 sequence (DNA): TGTGCCTGGAGTGTGGGCGGGAGCACAGATACGCAGTATTTT. Translation: CAWSVGGSTDTQYF. V usage is TRBV30 and J usage is TRBJ2-3; the D gene is possibly TRBD2 (5 bases). V lost 0 bases and J 0 bases, leaving 7 bases between the germline ends. CDR3 length equals 14 residues. CDR1 and CDR2 from the germline V gene are GTSNPN and SVGIG (reference sequence).

This clone was seen a single time. The chain recombines TRBV5-4 with TRBJ2-1, with D hard to call. V was clipped by 4 bases and J by 0 bases, with 8 bases between them. The CDR3 is made up of 14 amino acids. From germline, CDR1 is SGHNT and CDR2 YYREEE (reference sequence). The CDR3 protein is CASSRRSSYNEQFF. The CDR3 coding sequence is TGTGCCAGCAGCCGTCGGAGCTCCTACAATGAGCAGTTCTTC.

The chain is built from TRBV5-4 and TRBJ2-3; D assignment may be TRBD1 or TRBD2 (5 bases each). The germline V gene encodes CDR1 SGHNT and CDR2 YYREEE (reference sequence). Trimming left V 0 bases short and J 0 bases short, with 8 bases between. The CDR3 has 15 amino acids. The CDR3 DNA follows: TGTGCCAGCAGCTTGGGAGGGACCAGCACAGATACGCAGTATTTT. As protein: CASSLGGTSTDTQYF.

This sequence joins TRBV30 and TRBJ2-7; tentative D call: TRBD2 (5 bases). The CDR3 consists of 14 residues. Germline lookup yields CDR1 GTSNPN and CDR2 SVGIG (reference sequence). V was pared by 4 bases and J by 2 bases, with 15 bases between. This CDR3 is CAWTQQGRAYEQYF. The CDR3 DNA is TGTGCCTGGACCCAGCAAGGGAGAGCCTACGAGCAGTACTTC. Full variable domain (outside the CDR3, taken from reference TRBV30 and TRBJ2-7): SQTIHQWPATLVQPVGSPLSLECTVEGTSNPNLYWYRQAAGRGLQLLFYSVGIGQISSEVPQNLSASRPQDRQFILSSKKLLLSDSGFYLCAWTQQGRAYEQYFGPGTRLTVT.

The chain joins TRBV4-2 to TRBJ2-7, with D hard to call. The V gene lost 4 bases and the J gene lost 6 bases, with 19 bases spanning the gap. CDR1 is LGHNA and CDR2 is YNFKEQ in the germline V gene. The length of the CDR3 is 15 residues. CDR3 DNA sequence: TGTGCCAGCAGCCCCTCCCTCAGGATGGGTCTCGAGCAGTACTTC. Encoded protein: CASSPSLRMGLEQYF.

This chain connects TRBV19 to TRBJ2-7; 8 bases are shared with TRBD2. Germline V gene data show CDR1 as LNHDA and CDR2 as SQIVND (reference sequence). The CDR3 spans 15 residues. Losses at the gene ends were 3 bases for V and 0 bases for J; bases not matched to a gene: 4. CDR3 sequence: CASSMRRGVSYEQYF. CDR3 nucleotides: TGTGCCAGTAGTATGAGGCGGGGGGTCTCCTACGAGCAGTACTTC. The entire variable domain, with the rest obtained from reference TRBV19 and TRBJ2-7, is as follows: DGGITQSPKYLFRKEGQNVTLSCEQNLNHDAMYWYRQDPGQGLRLIYYSQIVNDFQKGDIAEGYSVSREKKESFPLTVTSAQKNPTAFYLCASSMRRGVSYEQYFGPGTRLTVT.

The J gene is TRBJ1-2, the V gene TRBV7-9; unclear D gene. The CDR3 has 12 amino acids. Trimming left V 5 bases short and J 5 bases short, with 9 bases between. CDR1 and CDR2 (germline): SEHNR, FQNEAQ (reference sequence). As DNA, the CDR3 is TGTGCCAGCAGCCGTGAGGGATATGGCTACACCTTC. Its protein is CASSREGYGYTF. Looking up the rest from reference TRBV7-9 and TRBJ1-2 gives the full variable domain: DTGVSQNPRHKITKRGQNVTFRCDPISEHNRLYWYRQTLGQGPEFLTYFQNEAQLEKSRLLSDRFSAERPKGSFSTLEIQRTEQGDSAMYLCASSREGYGYTFGSGTRLTVV.

The chain combines TRBV11-3 with TRBJ1-1; no firm D call. V was pared by 4 bases and J by 4 bases, with 25 bases between. The germline V gene encodes CDR1 SGHNT and CDR2 YENEEA. The CDR3 has 18 residues. The DNA of the CDR3 is TGTGCCAGCAGCTCCCCCCCCCTTTGGGGTCGCGCGGGCACTGAAGCTTTCTTT. Its translation: CASSSPPLWGRAGTEAFF.

The chain joins TRBV19 to TRBJ1-2; D remains ambiguous. The CDR3 spans 12 residues. Per germline, CDR1 LNHDA and CDR2 SQIVND (reference sequence). Trimming took off 5 bases at V and 6 bases at J, with 10 bases between the two ends. The CDR3 DNA reads as TGTGCCAGTAGTGAAATCCGTGATGGCTACACCTTC. Its protein product is CASSEIRDGYTF.

This chain connects TRBV9 to TRBJ2-3; D tentatively reads TRBD1 or TRBD2 (5 bases each). There are 16 residues in the CDR3. V lost 0 bases to trimming and J lost 2 bases, with 13 bases between them. The germline V gene has CDR1 SGDLS and CDR2 YYNGEE. The CDR3 nucleotides read TGTGCCAGCAGCGTAGGTGGACGGGACGTCACAGATACGCAGTATTTT. It is translated as CASSVGGRDVTDTQYF.

This rearrangement joins TRBV7-2 to TRBJ2-7, with 15 nucleotides matching TRBD2. With V trimmed by 3 bases and J by 7 bases, 4 bases remained unmatched. This CDR3 is built from 15 residues. Germline values: CDR1 SGHTA, CDR2 FQGNSA. The CDR3 here is CASSFGTSGRSEQYF. The CDR3 nucleotides read TGTGCCAGCAGCTTCGGGACTAGCGGGAGGAGTGAGCAGTACTTC.

The chain has TRBV5-1 and TRBJ1-4; D is unresolved. CDR3 size: 14 residues. Germline values: CDR1 SGHRS, CDR2 YFSETQ. V lost 1 base and J 4 bases, leaving 8 bases between the germline ends. The CDR3 nucleotides are TGCGCCAGCAGCTTGAGGTTGTTTAATGAAAAACTGTTTTTT. Translated, it gives CASSLRLFNEKLFF.

This chain joins TRBV19 and TRBJ1-1; D unclear. Trimming pared 5 bases from V and 3 bases from J, leaving 10 bases between. CDR3 length equals 13 residues. Germline CDR1 and CDR2: LNHDA and SQIVND (reference sequence). CDR3 sequence reads: CASSLSSDTEAFF. DNA for the CDR3: TGTGCCAGTAGTCTCTCCTCCGACACTGAAGCTTTCTTT.

The CDR3, as DNA: TGTGCCAGCTCACCCACGAGGGGGAGCTCCTACAATGAGCAGTTCTTC. Translated, it gives CASSPTRGSSYNEQFF. This sequence joins TRBV18 and TRBJ2-1, with a tentative D call TRBD1 (6 bases). Germline values: CDR1 KGHSH, CDR2 LQKENI. The CDR3 has 16 residues. Trimming stripped 3 bases from V and 0 bases from J, with 12 bases between.

The chain couples TRBV7-9 to TRBJ1-2, with D hard to call. Trimming shortened V by 5 bases and J by 8 bases, and 18 bases separated the two germline ends. The CDR3 has 14 amino acids. From germline, CDR1 is SEHNR and CDR2 FQNEAQ (reference sequence). CDR3 coding DNA: TGTGCCAGCAGCGCGGGCCAGAGAAAAAGGGGCTACACCTTC. Its translation is CASSAGQRKRGYTF.